A selection of T cell receptor beta chains follows, all from one sample in a study of blood T cell repertoires in COVID-19. Clones were read by immunoSEQ multiplex PCR, and TCRdb kept only the in-frame ones, dropping some. The table lists some 450,000 clones, approximately 90% of them singletons, with around 12% in the top ten. The specimen sequenced was peripheral blood. All receptors come from a woman in her fifties or sixties with COVID-19, enrolled during active disease. Each CDR3 is given with its conserved first and last residue. A D gene is named only where the DNA matches it firmly. Part of the rows lack a size; the others show once, few, many or a class for expanded clones.

d_gene: .; abundance: .; v_gene: TRBV6-5; j_gene: TRBJ1-1; CDR3nt: TGTGCCAGCAGCTGGACAAAGAACACTGAAGCTTTCTTT; CDR3aa: CASSWTKNTEAFF
d_gene: TRBD1; abundance: many; v_gene: TRBV7-6; j_gene: TRBJ1-1; CDR3nt: TGTGCCAGCAGCTTATCGGACAGGGGTGGCACTGAAGCTTTCTTT; CDR3aa: CASSLSDRGGTEAFF
d_gene: .; abundance: .; v_gene: TRBV6-5; j_gene: TRBJ2-5; CDR3nt: TGTGCCAGCAGCCGCCCGGGTTTACAAGAGACCCAGTACTTC; CDR3aa: CASSRPGLQETQYF
d_gene: TRBD1; abundance: .; v_gene: TRBV5-1; j_gene: TRBJ2-1; CDR3nt: TGCGCCAGCAGCGCCGAAAAACTCGACAGGGGGCAGTTCTTC; CDR3aa: CASSAEKLDRGQFF
d_gene: TRBD2; abundance: .; v_gene: TRBV4-2; j_gene: TRBJ2-7; CDR3nt: TGTGCCAGCAGCCAAGAGGGACTAGCGGGCTACGAGCAGTACTTC; CDR3aa: CASSQEGLAGYEQYF
d_gene: TRBD1; abundance: .; v_gene: TRBV5-4; j_gene: TRBJ1-2; CDR3nt: TGTGCCAGCAGCCCGCAACGGGACAGTAACTATGGCTACACCTTC; CDR3aa: CASSPQRDSNYGYTF
d_gene: TRBD1; abundance: .; v_gene: TRBV11-2; j_gene: TRBJ1-5; CDR3nt: TGTGCCAGCAGCATACAGGGGGCCAGACAGCCCCAGCATTTT; CDR3aa: CASSIQGARQPQHF
d_gene: TRBD1; abundance: once; v_gene: TRBV6-5; j_gene: TRBJ1-2; CDR3nt: TGTGCCAGCAGATTGACAGGGAACCACGGCTACACCTTC; CDR3aa: CASRLTGNHGYTF
d_gene: .; abundance: .; v_gene: TRBV6-1; j_gene: TRBJ1-3; CDR3nt: TGTGCCAGCAGTGAACCAGGCGACCTCTCTGGAAACACCATATATTTT; CDR3aa: CASSEPGDLSGNTIYF
d_gene: .; abundance: .; v_gene: TRBV6-1; j_gene: TRBJ1-5; CDR3nt: TGTGCCAGCAGTGATAGTTTTTATAGCAATCAGCCCCAGCATTTT; CDR3aa: CASSDSFYSNQPQHF
d_gene: .; abundance: .; v_gene: TRBV24-1; j_gene: TRBJ1-5; CDR3nt: TGTGCCACCAGTGATTTGCTCCTACAGGGAATCAGCAATCAGCCCCAGCATTTT; CDR3aa: CATSDLLLQGISNQPQHF
d_gene: .; abundance: .; v_gene: TRBV3-1/TRBV3-2; j_gene: TRBJ1-5; CDR3nt: TGTGCCAGCAGCCAAGATGGGGGGAAGAATCAGCCCCAGCATTTT; CDR3aa: CASSQDGGKNQPQHF
d_gene: TRBD1; abundance: .; v_gene: TRBV4-1; j_gene: TRBJ1-1; CDR3nt: TGCGCCAGCAGCCCAGGGGGCCCTCGGGGACTTGCTGAAGCTTTCTTT; CDR3aa: CASSPGGPRGLAEAFF
d_gene: TRBD1; abundance: .; v_gene: TRBV2; j_gene: TRBJ1-5; CDR3nt: TGTGCCAGCAGTGAATGGGACAGGGCTCAGCCCCAGCATTTT; CDR3aa: CASSEWDRAQPQHF
d_gene: .; abundance: .; v_gene: TRBV3-1/TRBV3-2; j_gene: TRBJ2-4; CDR3nt: TGTGCCAGCAGCCTGGCGGGGATTCAGTACTTC; CDR3aa: CASSLAGIQYF
d_gene: .; abundance: .; v_gene: TRBV7-7; j_gene: TRBJ2-2; CDR3nt: TGTGCCAGCAGCCAAAGGGCGGGGACCGGGGAGCTGTTTTTT; CDR3aa: CASSQRAGTGELFF
d_gene: TRBD1; abundance: .; v_gene: TRBV28; j_gene: TRBJ1-6; CDR3nt: TGTGCCAGCAGTTTTCGTAGAACAGGGGGCAGTTCACCCCTCCACTTT; CDR3aa: CASSFRRTGGSSPLHF
d_gene: TRBD1; abundance: .; v_gene: TRBV2; j_gene: TRBJ2-1; CDR3nt: TGTGCCAGCAAGGGACAGGGGGTTGGTGAGCAGTTCTTC; CDR3aa: CASKGQGVGEQFF
d_gene: .; abundance: .; v_gene: TRBV24-1; j_gene: TRBJ2-5; CDR3nt: TGTGCCACCAGTGATTCAGGTTACCAAGAGACCCAGTACTTC; CDR3aa: CATSDSGYQETQYF
d_gene: TRBD2; abundance: .; v_gene: TRBV3-1/TRBV3-2; j_gene: TRBJ2-3; CDR3nt: TGTGCCAGCAGCCGGGGAGGGGCTGACACAGATACGCAGTATTTT; CDR3aa: CASSRGGADTDTQYF
d_gene: TRBD1; abundance: .; v_gene: TRBV3-1/TRBV3-2; j_gene: TRBJ1-1; CDR3nt: TGTGCCAGCAGCCAAGAATATATAGACGGGACAGGCCAGAACACTGAAGCTTTCTTT; CDR3aa: CASSQEYIDGTGQNTEAFF
d_gene: .; abundance: .; v_gene: TRBV6-5; j_gene: TRBJ1-2; CDR3nt: TGTGCCAGCAGTTACGCAGGGTCAGGTGGCTACACCTTC; CDR3aa: CASSYAGSGGYTF
d_gene: .; abundance: .; v_gene: TRBV7-2; j_gene: TRBJ2-7; CDR3nt: TGTGCCAGCAGCATAACCGGGAGCTCCTACGAGCAGTACTTC; CDR3aa: CASSITGSSYEQYF
d_gene: TRBD1; abundance: .; v_gene: TRBV19; j_gene: TRBJ1-1; CDR3nt: TGTGCCAGTAGTATCTCCCGGGACAGGGCCGAAGCTTTCTTT; CDR3aa: CASSISRDRAEAFF
d_gene: TRBD2; abundance: .; v_gene: TRBV7-9; j_gene: TRBJ2-3; CDR3nt: TGTGCCAGCAGCCTAGGGACTAGCCCTCCGTATTTT; CDR3aa: CASSLGTSPPYF
d_gene: TRBD1; abundance: few; v_gene: TRBV3-1/TRBV3-2; j_gene: TRBJ2-1; CDR3nt: TGTGCCAGCAGCCCATCTCCGGACAGGGCGTACAATGAGCAGTTCTTC; CDR3aa: CASSPSPDRAYNEQFF
d_gene: TRBD1; abundance: .; v_gene: TRBV3-1/TRBV3-2; j_gene: TRBJ1-2; CDR3nt: TGTGCCAGCAGCCAAGAGTGGACAGGGGGTTCTGGCTACACCTTC; CDR3aa: CASSQEWTGGSGYTF
d_gene: .; abundance: once; v_gene: TRBV10-3; j_gene: TRBJ1-1; CDR3nt: TGTGCCACGCGGGCACCCTTAGACACTGAAGCTTTCTTT; CDR3aa: CATRAPLDTEAFF
d_gene: TRBD1; abundance: .; v_gene: TRBV7-9; j_gene: TRBJ1-2; CDR3nt: TGTGCCAGCAGCTTGGGACAGGGGGCGATGAGTGGCTACACCTTC; CDR3aa: CASSLGQGAMSGYTF